Listed here are 25 T cell receptor beta chains from one sample, sequenced in a study of blood T cell repertoires in COVID-19. TCRdb's copy holds only in-frame clones and misses some; the assay was immunoSEQ multiplex PCR. The data contain approximately 94,000 clones, around 88% of them singletons. The source material was peripheral blood. The receptors come from a woman aged 70-85 years with acute or convalescent COVID-19.

In its sample, this clone was seen once. The chain joins TRBV2 to TRBJ1-1; maybe TRBD1 (5 bases). With 6 bases removed from V and 7 bases from J, the gap between germline ends came to 18 bases. The CDR3 has 14 residues. Germline V gives CDR1 SNHLY, CDR2 FYNNEI. CDR3 sequence (DNA): TGTGCCAGCAGACCTAACTCAGGGATTATTGAAGCTTTCTTT. It yields the protein CASRPNSGIIEAFF.

This sequence joins TRBV5-1 and TRBJ2-1; a possible D gene is TRBD2 (7 bases). The germline V gene encodes CDR1 SGHRS and CDR2 YFSETQ. The CDR3 contains 14 residues. V dropped 7 bases and J dropped 6 bases, with 17 bases sitting between them. CDR3 in DNA: TGCGCCAGCGGCCTGCTGGGAGGGGGCAATGAGCAGTTCTTC. As protein: CASGLLGGGNEQFF. The full variable domain, in which reference TRBV5-1 and TRBJ2-1 provide the parts outside the CDR3, is KAGVTQTPRYLIKTRGQQVTLSCSPISGHRSVSWYQQTPGQGLQFLFEYFSETQRNKGNFPGRFSGRQFSNSRSEMNVSTLELGDSALYLCASGLLGGGNEQFFGPGTRLTVL.

The J gene is TRBJ1-2, the V gene TRBV7-2; weak D call: TRBD1 (5 bases). V dropped 0 bases and J dropped 6 bases, with 14 bases sitting between them. The CDR3 extends over 15 amino acids. Germline loops: CDR1 SGHTA, CDR2 FQGNSA. For the CDR3, the DNA is TGTGCCAGCAGCTTAGCCGCAGGGTACCAGGATGGCTACACCTTC. Translation: CASSLAAGYQDGYTF.

This sequence joins TRBV27 and TRBJ1-1, with 9 nucleotides matching TRBD1. The CDR3 extends over 14 amino acids. V shed 3 bases and J 4 bases; nucleotides not matched to a gene: 3. Germline V gene lookup returns CDR1 MNHEY and CDR2 SMNVEV (reference sequence). The DNA for the CDR3 is TGTGCCAGCAGTTTGCTGACAGGGGGCACTGAAGCTTTCTTT. It codes for CASSLLTGGTEAFF.

The chain has TRBV6-5 and TRBJ2-7; D perhaps matches TRBD2 (6 bases). V gave up 2 bases and J gave up 0 bases, with 11 bases separating them. This CDR3 is 15 amino acids long. Germline lookup yields CDR1 MNHEY and CDR2 SVGAGI. In DNA form, the CDR3 reads TGTGCCAGCAGTTACGGGGTCGGGAGCTCCTACGAGCAGTACTTC. This translates into CASSYGVGSSYEQYF.

This chain joins TRBV2 and TRBJ2-2, with TRBD2 matching over 10 bases. The CDR3 is made up of 15 amino acids. Germline loops: CDR1 SNHLY, CDR2 FYNNEI. V shed 7 bases and J 5 bases; nucleotides not matched to a gene: 7. CDR3 sequence (DNA): TGTGCCAGCACCGAACTAGCGGGGCGAACCGGGGAGCTGTTTTTT. Translated: CASTELAGRTGELFF.

The rearrangement links TRBV5-8 to TRBJ1-5; a possible D gene is TRBD1 (5 bases). V shed 6 bases and J shed 5 bases, with 9 bases lying between them. CDR1 and CDR2 from the germline V gene are SGHTS and YDEGEE. The CDR3 spans 12 residues. CDR3 region: CASNQGDQPQHF. The CDR3 nucleotides read TGTGCCAGCAACCAAGGGGATCAGCCCCAGCATTTT. The complete variable domain, with remaining parts taken from reference TRBV5-8 and TRBJ1-5, reads EAGVTQSPTHLIKTRGQQATLRCSPISGHTSVYWYQQALGLGLQFLLWYDEGEERNRGNFPPRFSGRQFPNYSSELNVNALELEDSALYLCASNQGDQPQHFGDGTRLSIL.

V gene TRBV4-1 combines with J gene TRBJ2-7, with D possibly matching TRBD1 (7 bases). V lost 0 bases and J 3 bases, leaving 21 bases between the germline ends. CDR3 length: 18 amino acids. Germline-derived CDR1 and CDR2 are MGHRA and YSYEKL. DNA of the CDR3: TGCGCCAGCAGCCAAGATCGAAGTTTAGGCAGGGGGGACTACGAGCAGTACTTC. Translated, it gives CASSQDRSLGRGDYEQYF.

This clone was found once. The V call is TRBV2, the J call TRBJ2-7; no definite D call. CDR1 is SNHLY, CDR2 FYNNEI, per germline. The CDR3 covers 11 residues. V was trimmed by 6 bases and J by 2 bases, leaving 5 bases between them. The CDR3 sequence is CASSSAYEQYF. The CDR3 DNA follows: TGTGCCAGCAGCTCCGCCTACGAGCAGTACTTC. The whole variable domain, remainder taken from reference TRBV2 and TRBJ2-7, is EPEVTQTPSHQVTQMGQEVILRCVPISNHLYFYWYRQILGQKVEFLVSFYNNEISEKSEIFDDQFSVERPDGSNFTLKIRSTKLEDSAMYFCASSSAYEQYFGPGTRLTVT.

This clone has only one observation. V gene TRBV19 combines with J gene TRBJ1-1; 9 positions agree with TRBD1. The CDR3 has 18 amino acids. Germline V gene sequence: CDR1 LNHDA, CDR2 SQIVND (reference sequence). V gave up 4 bases and J gave up 4 bases; unmatched junction bases: 16. CDR3 protein: CASSSAGTGRSYGTEAFF. CDR3 sequence (DNA): TGTGCCAGTAGTAGCGCCGGGACAGGGAGGTCGTACGGCACTGAAGCTTTCTTT.

The chain employs TRBV7-3 and TRBJ2-2; TRBD1 aligns across 7 bases. J was trimmed by 2 bases and V by 4 bases; bases with no gene match: 7. The CDR3 sequence is 16 residues long. Germline assignment: CDR1 SGHTA and CDR2 FQGTGA. The CDR3 is CASSSPGQTNTGELFF. The CDR3 coding sequence is TGTGCCAGCAGCTCGCCGGGACAGACCAACACCGGGGAGCTGTTTTTT.

The chain joins TRBV20-1 to TRBJ1-5; 7 bases agree with TRBD1. Germline CDR1 and CDR2: DFQATT and SNEGSKA (reference sequence). The CDR3 has 14 residues. After removal of 3 bases from V and 3 bases from J, the junction contained 5 bases not matched to a gene. CDR3 sequence: CSASQGTVNQPQHF. The CDR3 DNA follows: TGCAGTGCTAGTCAAGGGACAGTCAATCAGCCCCAGCATTTT.

This clone was seen only a few times. The V gene is TRBV14, the J gene TRBJ2-1, with 10 bases matching TRBD2. This CDR3 region has 15 residues. The germline gives CDR1 SGHDN, CDR2 FVKESK. J lost 3 bases, V lost 5 bases, and 4 bases had no gene match. The CDR3 nucleotides read TGTGCCAGCAGCTCCGGGACTAGCGTCTACAATGAGCAGTTCTTC. Residues: CASSSGTSVYNEQFF.

This sequence joins TRBV7-3 and TRBJ2-5; TRBD1 is a possible D gene (5 bases). Germline lookup yields CDR1 SGHTA and CDR2 FQGTGA. The CDR3 is made up of 15 amino acids. Deletions cut 3 bases from V and 5 bases from J, with 16 bases between. The CDR3 region has the DNA TGTGCCAGCAGCTTGCGGCAGGGTGACGGGGAGACCCAGTACTTC. Its translation: CASSLRQGDGETQYF.

CDR3 protein: CASSLGKSGANVLTF. The CDR3 DNA reads TGTGCCAGTAGTCTCGGGAAGTCTGGGGCCAACGTCCTGACTTTC. The chain is built from TRBV19 and TRBJ2-6; possible D gene TRBD2, 5 bases. CDR3 size: 15 residues. With 5 bases removed from V and 1 base from J, the gap between germline ends came to 9 bases. Germline V gene data show CDR1 as LNHDA and CDR2 as SQIVND (reference sequence). Variable domain in full (rest from reference TRBV19 and TRBJ2-6): DGGITQSPKYLFRKEGQNVTLSCEQNLNHDAMYWYRQDPGQGLRLIYYSQIVNDFQKGDIAEGYSVSREKKESFPLTVTSAQKNPTAFYLCASSLGKSGANVLTFGAGSRLTVL.

This chain joins TRBV18 and TRBJ2-5; 9 bases are a match to TRBD1. The CDR3 length is 13 residues. V trimming: 4 bases; J trimming: 5 bases; junction bases outside the gene matches: 2. CDR1 and CDR2 from the germline V gene are KGHSH and LQKENI. The CDR3 reads CASSRDRVETQYF. Written as DNA, the CDR3 is TGTGCCAGCTCACGGGACAGGGTTGAGACCCAGTACTTC.

The chain uses TRBV5-4 and TRBJ1-6; D gene ambiguous. CDR3 length: 15 amino acids. The V end was cut by 0 bases, the J end by 3 bases, with 7 bases between. Germline CDR1 SGHNT, CDR2 YYREEE (reference sequence). Written as DNA, the CDR3 is TGTGCCAGCAGCTTGGGGCCCAGCTATAATTCACCCCTCCACTTT. Its protein product is CASSLGPSYNSPLHF.

The rearrangement links TRBV7-9 to TRBJ1-6; D remains ambiguous. Germline V gene sequence: CDR1 SEHNR, CDR2 FQNEAQ (reference sequence). V was trimmed by 3 bases and J by 6 bases, leaving 9 bases between them. The CDR3 has 14 amino acids. The CDR3 DNA sequence: TGTGCCAGCAGCTTCGGTGAGGGTAATTCACCCCTCCACTTT. It yields the protein CASSFGEGNSPLHF. The entire variable domain, with the rest obtained from reference TRBV7-9 and TRBJ1-6, is as follows: DTGVSQNPRHKITKRGQNVTFRCDPISEHNRLYWYRQTLGQGPEFLTYFQNEAQLEKSRLLSDRFSAERPKGSFSTLEIQRTEQGDSAMYLCASSFGEGNSPLHFGNGTRLTVT.

This clone showed up just once. V gene TRBV3-1 (or the pseudogene TRBV3-2) combines with J gene TRBJ1-6; possible D gene TRBD1, 5 bases. CDR3 length: 16 residues. The germline V gene encodes CDR1 LGHDT and CDR2 YNNKEL (reference sequence). Trimming shortened V by 4 bases and J by 7 bases, and 17 bases separated the two germline ends. As DNA, the CDR3 is TGTGCCAGCAGCCCTTCTGCGGGGGGAACCAATTCACCCCTCCACTTT. It translates to CASSPSAGGTNSPLHF.

V gene TRBV19 combines with J gene TRBJ1-2, with 11 bases that match TRBD1. After removal of 3 bases from V and 4 bases from J, the junction contained 13 bases not matched to a gene. CDR1 is LNHDA, CDR2 SQIVND, per germline (reference sequence). The CDR3 runs 18 residues. CDR3 sequence: CASSIRWTGGLDFYGYTF. For the CDR3, the DNA is TGTGCCAGTAGTATTCGGTGGACAGGGGGCTTGGACTTCTATGGCTACACCTTC.

The chain is built from TRBV19 and TRBJ2-6; 7 nucleotides line up with TRBD1. Germline CDR1 is LNHDA and CDR2 is SQIVND (reference sequence). After removal of 4 bases from V and 2 bases from J, the junction contained 2 bases not matched to a gene. This CDR3 contains 15 residues. CDR3 DNA: TGTGCCAGTAGTACCGACAGGGCTGGGGCCAACGTCCTGACTTTC. It yields the protein CASSTDRAGANVLTF. Full variable domain (outside the CDR3, taken from reference TRBV19 and TRBJ2-6): DGGITQSPKYLFRKEGQNVTLSCEQNLNHDAMYWYRQDPGQGLRLIYYSQIVNDFQKGDIAEGYSVSREKKESFPLTVTSAQKNPTAFYLCASSTDRAGANVLTFGAGSRLTVL.

This clone was counted once. V usage is TRBV5-1 and J usage is TRBJ2-1; 7 bases are a match to TRBD1. Germline loops: CDR1 SGHRS, CDR2 YFSETQ. The junction had 13 bases not matched to a gene; V was cut back by 4 bases and J by 9 bases. The CDR3 has 15 amino acids. CDR3 loop: CASSPADRVLSEQFF. Here the CDR3 DNA reads TGCGCCAGCAGCCCGGCTGACAGGGTGTTGAGTGAGCAGTTCTTC.

This clone was found once. The chain combines TRBV27 with TRBJ1-1, with D perhaps TRBD1 (6 bases). Germline V CDR1 and CDR2: MNHEY, SMNVEV (reference sequence). V lost 4 bases and J lost 1, with 19 bases in between. CDR3 size: 17 residues. For the CDR3, the DNA is TGTGCCAGCAGTTCCCTCTTCATGGGACAAAAGAACACTGAAGCTTTCTTT. Amino acids: CASSSLFMGQKNTEAFF.

This clone has a single count. V and J are TRBV5-1 and TRBJ1-1; 7 bases are a match to TRBD1. Germline V gene data show CDR1 as SGHRS and CDR2 as YFSETQ. The V segment lost 1 base and the J segment 1 base; nucleotides outside the gene matches: 1. CDR3 length: 14 residues. CDR3 region: CASSLTGANTEAFF. CDR3 in DNA: TGCGCCAGCAGCTTGACAGGGGCGAACACTGAAGCTTTCTTT.

This clone was detected a few times. V is TRBV19 and J is TRBJ2-2, with D maybe TRBD2 (5 bases). CDR1 and CDR2 from the germline V gene are LNHDA and SQIVND (reference sequence). The length of the CDR3 is 10 residues. The V end lost 8 bases, the J end lost 7 bases, and 5 bases lay between the germline ends. CDR3 nucleotides: TGTGCCAGTGGGAGCGGGGAGCTGTTTTTT. Amino acids: CASGSGELFF.